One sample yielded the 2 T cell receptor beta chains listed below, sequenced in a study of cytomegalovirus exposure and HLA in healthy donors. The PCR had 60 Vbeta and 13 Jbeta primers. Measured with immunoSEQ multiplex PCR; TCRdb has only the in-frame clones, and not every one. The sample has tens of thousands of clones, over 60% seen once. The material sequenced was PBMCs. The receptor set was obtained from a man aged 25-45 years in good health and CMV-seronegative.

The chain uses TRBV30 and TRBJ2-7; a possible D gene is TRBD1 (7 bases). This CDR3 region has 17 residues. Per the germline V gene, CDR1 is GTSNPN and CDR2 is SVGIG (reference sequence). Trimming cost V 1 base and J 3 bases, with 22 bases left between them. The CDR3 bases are TGTGCCTGGAGTGACCCACAGGCCGCAGGGGGGAACTACGAGCAGTACTTC. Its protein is CAWSDPQAAGGNYEQYF.

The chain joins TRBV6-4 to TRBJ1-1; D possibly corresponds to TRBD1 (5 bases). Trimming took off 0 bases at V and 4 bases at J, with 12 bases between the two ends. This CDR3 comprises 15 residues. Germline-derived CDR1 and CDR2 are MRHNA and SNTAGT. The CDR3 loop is CASSDSVAGPTEAFF. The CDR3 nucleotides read TGTGCCAGCAGTGACTCGGTCGCAGGGCCCACTGAAGCTTTCTTT.